This T cell receptor (beta chain) originates from a study of breast tumors, draining lymph nodes, adjacent tissues (dated by TCRdb to the mid-2010s). Background on the whole study: TCR beta repertoires were compared across tumor, adjacent nontumor tissue and axillary lymph nodes obtained from breast cancer patients. The study aimed to assess the relationships and possible T-cell exchange between tumor, surrounding tissue and draining lymph node repertoires in human breast cancer.

Adjacent samples were composed of nontumor breast tissue surrounding the tumor. From its cysteine to its phenylalanine, the CDR3 spans 14 amino acids. Left in the record is the CDR3 DNA by itself, 42 bases read in frame from the first base. V was cut back by 7 bases and J by 6 bases, leaving a gap of 18 bases between them. CDR1 and CDR2 are drawn from the germline V gene: SGHAT, FQNNGV. TCRdb names Illumina HiSeq 2000 as the instrument used. Multiplex PCR amplification was used to build the TCR beta chain libraries. High-throughput sequencing was used to analyze the amplified TCR beta chain products. The public reads were quality trimmed at Q25 with fastp and then assembled into clones with MiXCR by TCRdb, keeping productive beta chains. Entries are consolidated by CDR3 protein sequence, retaining the most common genes and DNA. The sample table holds some 15,000 distinct CDR3 sequences, of which approximately 51% were seen once. The ten largest clonotypes hold 16% of the sample.

The investigation overall reported the following: Rather than being directly demonstrated, the conclusion that tumor T cells originate in lymph nodes was presented as consistent with a hypothesis. A scenario in which most tumor T cells derive from the lymph node and then expand within tumor tissue was judged to be consistent with the data. Tumor T-cell repertoires showed less diversity than lymph node repertoires and more diversity than nontumor tissue repertoires, and tumor T-cell repertoires showed preferential V and J gene usage. Tumor and nontumor tissue repertoires were significantly more similar in luminal-like than in basal-like breast cancer.

This clonotype occurred many times. It has no known antigen specificity. Per-nucleotide qualities are absent, and no much larger clonotype sits a single base away. Material: tumor-adjacent breast tissue. The clonotype comes from a female donor with breast cancer. Some clones in this sample may be carry-over from other donors' samples. The chain couples TRBV11-2 to TRBJ1-2, with the D gene not confidently named. The CDR3 reads as follows: CASKSTVRGDGYTF. The DNA sequence reads TGTGCCAGCAAATCGACCGTACGGGGTGATGGCTACACCTTC.